This T cell receptor beta chain was found in a study of OX40 agonist ivuxolimab in advanced cancers. Across the study: Patients got intravenous ivuxolimab at 0.01 to 10 mg/kg every 2 weeks.

Study-wide findings and caveats: Expansion of clones was among the lowest in partial responders at 0.1-3.0 mg/kg. On average, CD8+ T cells showed a greater number of expanded clones than CD4+.

This CDR3 has 14 residues. Germline assignment: CDR1 SGHDT and CDR2 YYEEEE. V shed 5 bases, J shed 0 bases, and the junction held 5 bases outside the gene matches. Profiling relied on immunoSEQ multiplex PCR, and the TCRdb table lists in-frame clones only, not all of them. The sample has tens of thousands of clones, 80% to 90% seen once. Concerning this clone itself: The antigen is unknown.

Source: CD4+ or CD8+ T cells sorted from blood, taken in a trial of the OX40 agonist ivuxolimab. This TCR came from an adult with an advanced solid tumor such as melanoma, head and neck, liver or kidney cancer. This chain uses TRBV5-6 with TRBJ2-7; 7 bases agree with TRBD2. The CDR3 DNA reads TGTGCCAGCAGGTCCGGGGAGGGCTCCTACGAGCAGTACTTC. It yields the protein CASRSGEGSYEQYF.